This TCR beta chain is from a study of cytomegalovirus exposure and HLA in healthy donors. The CDR3 loop spans 14 amino acids. In germline, CDR1 is LNHDA, CDR2 SQIVND (reference sequence). The germline V and J ends were trimmed by 7 bases and 2 bases, with 14 bases remaining between them. Healthy individuals who donated bone marrow served as the donors. In the PCR, 60 Vbeta and 13 Jbeta primers were used. The table came from immunoSEQ multiplex PCR; TCRdb's copy has only in-frame clones and leaves some out. The sample shows 110,000 to 150,000 clones, 70% to 80% of them seen only once. Sample: PBMCs. This receptor was taken from a woman aged 50 to 60 in good health and CMV-seropositive. The rearrangement uses TRBV19 and TRBJ1-2; D is unresolved. The CDR3 DNA sequence: TGTGCCAGTACCTCGACGGGAGGGAACTATGGCTACACCTTC. Translated: CASTSTGGNYGYTF.